This passage covers 20 T cell receptor beta chains from one sample sequenced in a study of cytomegalovirus exposure and HLA in healthy donors. PCR amplification relied on 60 Vbeta primers (plus 13 Jbeta primers). The method was immunoSEQ multiplex PCR; TCRdb's version includes in-frame clones alone and lacks a portion of them. The data show 150,000 to 200,000 clones, about three quarters seen once. Source material: PBMCs. These receptors were collected from a woman in her thirties or forties in good health and CMV-seronegative.

Only a few counts were recorded for this clone. The V gene is TRBV5-6, the J gene TRBJ1-1; no definite D call. Germline CDR1 is SGHDT and CDR2 is YYEEEE. The CDR3 is made up of 15 amino acids. The ends were cut back, 2 bases at V and 4 bases at J, with 15 bases in the middle. The CDR3 loop reads CASSLVPGTGTEAFF. CDR3 DNA sequence: TGTGCCAGCAGCTTAGTACCGGGAACGGGCACTGAAGCTTTCTTT. Supplemented by reference TRBV5-6 and TRBJ1-1, the full variable domain reads DAGVTQSPTHLIKTRGQQVTLRCSPKSGHDTVSWYQQALGQGPQFIFQYYEEEERQRGNFPDRFSGHQFPNYSSELNVNALLLGDSALYLCASSLVPGTGTEAFFGQGTRLTVV.

The chain couples TRBV25-1 to TRBJ2-1, with 11 bases fitting TRBD2. Germline lookup yields CDR1 MGHDK and CDR2 SYGVNS. The J segment lost 5 bases and the V segment lost 6 bases, leaving 6 bases of the junction unmatched. The length of the CDR3 is 15 residues. The CDR3 DNA reads as TGTGCCAGCAGCGTAGCGGGAGGGTGGGACAATGAGCAGTTCTTC. Protein sequence: CASSVAGGWDNEQFF. The full variable domain, completed using reference TRBV25-1 and TRBJ2-1, is EADIYQTPRYLVIGTGKKITLECSQTMGHDKMYWYQQDPGMELHLIHYSYGVNSTEKGDLSSESTVSRIRTEHFPLTLESARPSHTSQYLCASSVAGGWDNEQFFGPGTRLTVL.

This chain uses TRBV11-2 with TRBJ2-7; TRBD2 aligns across 12 bases. Germline CDR1 reads SGHAT; CDR2 reads FQNNGV. The CDR3 covers 16 residues. V was pared by 1 base and J by 7 bases, with 8 bases of the junction left unmatched. In DNA, the CDR3 is TGTGCCAGCAGCTTAGCTCGACTAGCGGGAGCGGGGGAGCAGTACTTC. Translation gives CASSLARLAGAGEQYF. The complete variable domain, with remaining parts taken from reference TRBV11-2 and TRBJ2-7, reads EAGVAQSPRYKIIEKRQSVAFWCNPISGHATLYWYQQILGQGPKLLIQFQNNGVVDDSQLPKDRFSAERLKGVDSTLKIQPAKLEDSAVYLCASSLARLAGAGEQYFGPGTRLTVT.

The genes are TRBV29-1 and TRBJ1-1; D gene unclear. CDR1 SQVTM and CDR2 ANQGSEA come from the germline V gene. The germline V and J ends were trimmed by 4 bases and 11 bases, with 17 bases remaining between them. This CDR3 spans 12 amino acids. The DNA for the CDR3 is TGCAGCGTTGCCCAAGCATGGGCTGCGGCTTTCTTT. Translation gives CSVAQAWAAAFF. The variable domain in full, with the rest retrieved from reference TRBV29-1 and TRBJ1-1, is SAVISQKPSRDICQRGTSLTIQCQVDSQVTMMFWYRQQPGQSLTLIATANQGSEATYESGFVIDKFPISRPNLTFSTLTVSNMSPEDSSIYLCSVAQAWAAAFFGQGTRLTVV.

The chain uses TRBV4-1 and TRBJ1-1; weak D call: TRBD1 (5 bases). From germline, CDR1 is MGHRA and CDR2 YSYEKL. V lost 5 bases to trimming and J lost 2 bases, with 18 bases between them. The CDR3 runs 16 residues. CDR3 residues: CASSAPVQEPNTEAFF. The CDR3 bases are TGCGCCAGCAGCGCCCCGGTACAGGAACCCAACACTGAAGCTTTCTTT.

The rearrangement links TRBV6-1 to TRBJ2-7; 11 bases match TRBD2. The germline CDR1 and CDR2 sequences are MNHNS and SASEGT. The length of the CDR3 is 15 residues. V trimming: 6 bases; J trimming: 2 bases; junction bases outside the gene matches: 6. The CDR3 sequence: CASSSSGRVPYEQYV. CDR3 nucleotides: TGTGCCAGCAGCAGTAGCGGGAGGGTGCCCTACGAGCAGTACGTC.

CDR3 in DNA: TGTGCCAGCAGCTTTAGCGGGACTCACAATGAGCAGTTCTTC. It translates to CASSFSGTHNEQFF. This sequence joins TRBV7-9 and TRBJ2-1; 8 nucleotides match TRBD2. V was pared by 3 bases and J by 5 bases, with 3 bases of the junction left unmatched. Germline V gene data show CDR1 as SEHNR and CDR2 as FQNEAQ (reference sequence). The CDR3 has 14 residues.

J is TRBJ1-1 and V is TRBV18; 9 bases line up with TRBD1. V lost 3 bases to trimming and J lost 0 bases; unmatched junction nucleotides: 5. The CDR3 has 16 residues. Germline V lookup: CDR1 KGHSH, CDR2 LQKENI. The CDR3 region has the DNA TGTGCCAGCTCACCGACAGGGGGACTTATGAACACTGAAGCTTTCTTT. Its protein is CASSPTGGLMNTEAFF.

The chain employs TRBV6-5 and TRBJ2-5; TRBD1 agrees at 9 bases. V lost 7 bases and J lost 10; bases outside the gene matches: 10. Germline lookup yields CDR1 MNHEY and CDR2 SVGAGI. CDR3 length: 13 residues. This CDR3 is CASTRGQGSIQYF. DNA of the CDR3: TGTGCCAGCACTCGGGGACAGGGCAGTATCCAGTACTTC.

This clone was counted only a few times. CDR3 loop: CASRLQGVNTEAFF. The CDR3 DNA is TGTGCCAGCAGGCTTCAGGGGGTGAACACTGAAGCTTTCTTT. The V and J genes are TRBV6-5 and TRBJ1-1, with 7 bases fitting TRBD1. This CDR3 comprises 14 residues. Trimming at V came to 6 bases and at J to 0 bases, leaving 4 bases not matched to a gene. CDR1 and CDR2 from the germline V gene are MNHEY and SVGAGI.

This sequence joins TRBV30 and TRBJ1-3, with TRBD1 matching over 9 bases. The V segment lost 1 base and the J segment 1 base; nucleotides outside the gene matches: 2. The CDR3 extends over 15 amino acids. The germline gives CDR1 GTSNPN, CDR2 SVGIG (reference sequence). DNA of the CDR3: TGTGCCTGGAGTGACAGGGGGCGATCTGGAAACACCATATATTTT. Amino acid sequence: CAWSDRGRSGNTIYF.

The V gene is TRBV19, the J gene TRBJ2-5, with a weak D call TRBD1 (5 bases). The CDR3 has 15 residues. Trimming pared 6 bases from V and 4 bases from J, leaving 18 bases between. CDR1 LNHDA and CDR2 SQIVND come from the germline V gene (reference sequence). In DNA, the CDR3 is TGTGCCAGTAGCGAGTCCAGGGTCAGCGCAGAGACCCAGTACTTC. Protein: CASSESRVSAETQYF.

V gene TRBV29-1 combines with J gene TRBJ1-3; D possibly corresponds to TRBD1 (5 bases). There are 11 residues in the CDR3. From germline, CDR1 is SQVTM and CDR2 ANQGSEA. The CDR3 sequence: CSRRAANTIYF. The CDR3 nucleotides read TGCAGTCGCAGGGCGGCAAACACCATATATTTT.

The chain is built from TRBV5-5 and TRBJ2-1; possibly TRBD2 for D (6 bases). Germline-derived CDR1 and CDR2 are SGHKS and YYEKEE (reference sequence). The CDR3 spans 17 residues. V was trimmed by 0 bases and J by 5 bases, leaving 18 bases between them. DNA of the CDR3: TGTGCCAGCAGCTTGGAGTTTCGCGGGGACGCCCACAATGAGCAGTTCTTC. It translates to CASSLEFRGDAHNEQFF.

The V gene is TRBV18, the J gene TRBJ1-4; unclear D gene. Trimming shortened V by 5 bases and J by 6 bases, and 10 bases separated the two germline ends. The CDR3 is made up of 13 amino acids. Germline V gene lookup returns CDR1 KGHSH and CDR2 LQKENI. Written as DNA, the CDR3 is TGTGCCAGCTCAGGCTGGGAGGATGAAAAACTGTTTTTT. Translated: CASSGWEDEKLFF. Full variable domain (missing parts from reference TRBV18 and TRBJ1-4): NAGVMQNPRHLVRRRGQEARLRCSPMKGHSHVYWYRQLPEEGLKFMVYLQKENIIDESGMPKERFSAEFPKEGPSILRIQQVVRGDSAAYFCASSGWEDEKLFFGSGTQLSVL.

This chain joins TRBV11-3 and TRBJ1-1, with D unresolved. The CDR3 loop spans 13 amino acids. Germline V CDR1 and CDR2: SGHNT, YENEEA. V lost 8 bases and J lost 1, with 11 bases in between. As DNA, the CDR3 is TGTGCCAGCTGTTTCTATCGGAACACTGAAGCTTTCTTT. It codes for CASCFYRNTEAFF.

This sequence joins TRBV7-6 and TRBJ2-7, with 13 nucleotides matching TRBD2. The V gene end was trimmed by 5 bases and the J gene end by 7 bases; junction bases not matched to a gene: 11. CDR3 length equals 16 residues. The germline V gene has CDR1 SGHVS and CDR2 FNYEAQ. The CDR3 reads CASSEEGLAGRREQYF. DNA of the CDR3: TGTGCCAGCAGCGAAGAGGGACTAGCGGGAAGGAGAGAGCAGTACTTC.

This clone was found a few times. This sequence joins TRBV7-9 and TRBJ1-1, with D hard to call. This CDR3 has 17 residues. The V gene's germline CDR1 is SEHNR and CDR2 FQNEAQ (reference sequence). Trimming took 1 base from V and 0 from J, leaving 15 bases between them. CDR3 nucleotides: TGTGCCAGCAGCTTAGGGAGTTGGGTGAATTTGAACACTGAAGCTTTCTTT. Amino acid sequence: CASSLGSWVNLNTEAFF.

This chain links TRBV18 with TRBJ1-1; D may be TRBD1 (6 bases). CDR3 size: 15 residues. Germline loops: CDR1 KGHSH, CDR2 LQKENI. Trimming left V 2 bases short and J 0 bases short, with 10 bases between. CDR3 residues: CASSPSDRVNTEAFF. The CDR3 nucleotides are TGTGCCAGCTCACCATCGGACAGAGTGAACACTGAAGCTTTCTTT.

For this clone: This sample also contains other DNA sequences that code for the same CDR3. The chain links TRBV19 to TRBJ2-1; tentative D call: TRBD2 (6 bases). Germline loops: CDR1 LNHDA, CDR2 SQIVND (reference sequence). The V gene lost 6 bases and the J gene lost 7 bases, with 13 bases spanning the gap. CDR3 length: 13 amino acids. The CDR3 DNA sequence: TGTGCCAGTAGCATCCTTCTAGCGAATGAGCAGTTCTTC. This codes for CASSILLANEQFF.